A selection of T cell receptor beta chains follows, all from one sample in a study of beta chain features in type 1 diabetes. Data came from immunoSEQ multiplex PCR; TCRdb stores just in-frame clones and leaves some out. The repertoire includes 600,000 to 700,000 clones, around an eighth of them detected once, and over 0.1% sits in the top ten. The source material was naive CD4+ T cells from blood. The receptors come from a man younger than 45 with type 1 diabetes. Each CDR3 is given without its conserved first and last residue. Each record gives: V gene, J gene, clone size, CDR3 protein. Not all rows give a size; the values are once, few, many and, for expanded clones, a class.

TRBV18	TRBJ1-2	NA	ASSLQSYGYT
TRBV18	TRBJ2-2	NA	ASSPVGAANTGELF
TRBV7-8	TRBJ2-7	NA	ASSGRLANEQY
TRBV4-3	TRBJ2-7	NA	ASSHDYYPTYEQY
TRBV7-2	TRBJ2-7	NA	ASSWTGTSGKEQY
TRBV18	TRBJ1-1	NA	ASSPVEGAWNTEAF
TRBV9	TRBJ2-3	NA	ASTYRGSSTDTQY
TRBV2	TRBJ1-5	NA	ASQRDDQPQH
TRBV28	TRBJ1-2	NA	ASSPSQGTPNYGYT
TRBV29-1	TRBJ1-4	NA	SVVRGPNEKLF
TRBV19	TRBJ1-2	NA	ASSMGVLDYGYT
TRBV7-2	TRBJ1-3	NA	ASTLGSLFSGNTIY
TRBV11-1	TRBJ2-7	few	ASSSGTSYEQY
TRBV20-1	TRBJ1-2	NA	SVARDT
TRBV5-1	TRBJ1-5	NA	ASSLGTNNQPQH
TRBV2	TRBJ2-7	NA	ASRPLRREQY
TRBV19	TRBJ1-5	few	ASSTSYWNQPQH
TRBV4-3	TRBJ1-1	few	ASSPGEFQNTEAF
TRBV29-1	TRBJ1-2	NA	SADRDYGYT
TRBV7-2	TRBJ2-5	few	ASSLKVGRGTETQY
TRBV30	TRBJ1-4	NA	ARRVNEKLF
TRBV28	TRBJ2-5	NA	ASSTSGVQETQY
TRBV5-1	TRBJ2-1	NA	ASSRPGQGPYNEQF
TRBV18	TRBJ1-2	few	ASSPGTTTNYGYT
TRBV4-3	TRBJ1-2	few	ASSQDWTGGNGYGYT
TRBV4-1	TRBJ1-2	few	ASSRQQGGNDYGYT
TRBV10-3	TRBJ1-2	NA	AISEGTGGFVYGYT
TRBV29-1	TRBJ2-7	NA	SVNGGSSSYEQY
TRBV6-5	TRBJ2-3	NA	ASSSSLATSTDTQY
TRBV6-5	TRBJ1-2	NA	ASSYEGQNYGYT
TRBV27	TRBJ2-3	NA	ASSLFLEDTQY
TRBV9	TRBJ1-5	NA	ASSVAGDSNQPQH
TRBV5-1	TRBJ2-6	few	ASSLAVSGANVLT
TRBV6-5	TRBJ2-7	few	ASSYSRDSYEQY
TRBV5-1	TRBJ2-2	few	ASSPQGGRGTGELF
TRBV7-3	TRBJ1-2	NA	ASSLTKAGAGYT
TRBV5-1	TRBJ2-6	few	ASSLGGHSGANVLT
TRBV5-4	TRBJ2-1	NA	ASTETSGGPNEQF
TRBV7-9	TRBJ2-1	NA	ASSLGDRIYNEQF
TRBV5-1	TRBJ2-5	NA	ASSWHLQETQY